The 21 T cell receptor beta chains below were found in one sample sequenced in a study of blood T cells in healthy people across ages. A second PCR, run for about 6 to 12 cycles, used a sample-barcoded 5' primer plus a J-beta primer mix. TCRdb redid the calling of the 5' RACE reads with MiXCR, one entry per CDR3 protein. The table includes 850,000 to 950,000 distinct CDR3 sequences, around 30% detected once. The sequencing sample was made of blood. Receptor source: a woman aged 80 or over in good health.

This clonotype showed up many times. The chain carries TRBV29-1 and TRBJ1-2; D unclear. The CDR3 loop spans 10 amino acids. Trimming removed 4 bases at V and 13 bases at J, with 13 bases between. Germline CDR1 reads SQVTM; CDR2 reads ANQGSEA. DNA for the CDR3: TGCAGCGTTGGTGAGGGATATCGCACCTTC. Protein: CSVGEGYRTF.

CDR3 residues: CASSLWGTTNEKLFF. The CDR3 DNA follows: TGTGCCAGCAGTTTATGGGGCACAACTAATGAAAAACTGTTTTTT. The chain uses TRBV27 and TRBJ1-4; TRBD1 might be the D (5 bases). The CDR3 covers 15 residues. V lost 1 base to trimming and J lost 0 bases, with 6 bases between them. Germline values: CDR1 MNHEY, CDR2 SMNVEV (reference sequence).

About this clonotype: No conserved phenylalanine or tryptophan is present at the end of the CDR3, so a read error is the likely explanation. The rearrangement joins TRBV30 to TRBJ1-5; D may be TRBD1 (5 bases). Trimming left V 1 base short and J 4 bases short, with 8 bases between. This CDR3 contains 13 residues. The germline V gene has CDR1 GTSNPN and CDR2 SVGIG (reference sequence). The CDR3 nucleotides read TGTGCCTGGAGTGCGGGGGGAAATCAGCCCCAGCATTGT. Translated: CAWSAGGNQPQHC.

This clonotype occurred a few times. The chain recombines TRBV20-1 with TRBJ2-1; no firm D call. The germline gives CDR1 DFQATT, CDR2 SNEGSKA (reference sequence). The CDR3 extends over 14 amino acids. Between the trimmed V and J ends, which lost 0 bases and 3 bases, there was a span of 9 bases. CDR3 in amino acids: CSAREPFHYNEQFF. DNA for the CDR3: TGCAGTGCTAGAGAGCCCTTCCACTACAATGAGCAGTTCTTC.

This sequence joins TRBV7-8 and TRBJ2-5; tentative D call: TRBD2 (6 bases). This CDR3 has 16 amino acids. The germline V gene has CDR1 SGHVS and CDR2 FQNEAQ. V lost 1 base to trimming and J lost 11 bases, with 23 bases between them. The DNA of the CDR3 is TGTGCCAGCAGCTTAGGGAGGGGCCTACTAGCTCGGGAGCAGTACTTC. It specifies CASSLGRGLLAREQYF.

At least ten counts were recorded for this clonotype. This chain connects TRBV7-7 to TRBJ1-2; no definite D call. The CDR3 totals 13 residues. V dropped 5 bases and J dropped 8 bases, with 15 bases sitting between them. CDR1 and CDR2 (germline): SSHAT, FNYEAQ (reference sequence). The CDR3 region has the DNA TGTGCCAGCAGCCCAATTCAGGCTAAAGGCTACACCTTC. Protein product: CASSPIQAKGYTF.

This clonotype has at least ten counts. The chain couples TRBV30 to TRBJ1-6; no definite D call. Germline V gives CDR1 GTSNPN, CDR2 SVGIG (reference sequence). The CDR3 runs 14 residues. V was pared by 2 bases and J by 11 bases, with 16 bases between. The CDR3 DNA reads TGTGCCTGGAGTCCTAACATGCGACGGGCACCCCTCCACTTT. It specifies CAWSPNMRRAPLHF.

This chain links TRBV6-5 with TRBJ2-2, with D unresolved. The CDR3 covers 15 residues. Trimming removed 6 bases at V and 4 bases at J, with 15 bases between. Germline V lookup: CDR1 MNHEY, CDR2 SVGAGI. CDR3 sequence: CASSRSSGGTGELFF. DNA for the CDR3: TGTGCCAGCAGCCGAAGCTCGGGCGGCACCGGGGAGCTGTTTTTT.

The sample holds many counts of this clonotype. The chain joins TRBV21-1 to TRBJ2-7; the D segment call TRBD1 is taken from the table without a DNA check. TRBV21-1 is a pseudogene. The CDR3 has 13 amino acids. The CDR3 DNA sequence: TGTGCCAGCAGCATATTGGGGACAGGGAGGCAGTACTTC. This translates into CASSILGTGRQYF.

Regarding this clonotype: This may be a read error: a much more frequent sequence differs by one nucleotide. The chain uses TRBV7-9 and TRBJ2-5, with D hard to call. V was cut by 7 bases and J by 2 bases, with 17 bases left in between. Germline assignment: CDR1 SEHNR and CDR2 FQNEAQ (reference sequence). The CDR3 sequence is 15 residues long. The CDR3 protein is CASNLRQTEQETQYF. The CDR3, as DNA: TGTGCCAGCAACTTGAGACAAACAGAACAAGAGACCCAGTACTTC.

In this sample, this clonotype turned up many times. V usage is TRBV6-2 or TRBV6-3 and J usage is TRBJ1-4, with TRBD1 matching over 7 bases. Germline CDR1 MNHEY, CDR2 SVGEGT. The CDR3 sequence is 15 residues long. Trimming took 4 bases from V and 5 from J; bases not matched to a gene: 7. CDR3 DNA: TGTGCCAGCAGTTCCACCGGGACAGCGAATGAAAAACTGTTTTTT. This sequence encodes CASSSTGTANEKLFF.

The J gene is TRBJ2-2, the V gene TRBV5-5; no firm D call. Per the germline V gene, CDR1 is SGHKS and CDR2 is YYEKEE (reference sequence). The CDR3 consists of 15 residues. Trimming took 4 bases from V and 0 from J, leaving 10 bases between them. The CDR3, as DNA: TGTGCCAGCAGCCATGTAGGCGCGAACACCGGGGAGCTGTTTTTT. It yields the protein CASSHVGANTGELFF.

With respect to this clonotype: This clone may be a read error of a much larger clone one base away. CDR3 sequence: CATSIPGVGNEQYF. DNA for the CDR3: TGTGCCACCAGCATTCCGGGGGTCGGCAATGAGCAGTACTTC. The chain recombines TRBV15 with TRBJ2-5, with D possibly TRBD2 on 6 matching bases. CDR1 and CDR2 (germline): LNHNV, YYDKDF (reference sequence). The CDR3 loop spans 14 amino acids. Trimming shortened V by 4 bases and J by 11 bases, and 20 bases separated the two germline ends.

Details on this clonotype: One junction end does not reproduce the germline sequence, and a read error may be involved. V is TRBV10-3 and J is TRBJ2-1; tentative D call: TRBD2 (5 bases). Per the germline V gene, CDR1 is ENHRY and CDR2 is SYGVKD. CDR3 length: 14 residues. The CDR3 reads CTISESMRVVGQFF. Written as DNA, the CDR3 is TGTACCATCAGTGAGTCCATGAGGGTAGTCGGGCAGTTCTTC.

This chain links TRBV7-2 with TRBJ1-3; maybe TRBD1 (5 bases). The CDR3 totals 17 residues. With 0 bases removed from V and 0 bases from J, the gap between germline ends came to 12 bases. Germline V gene data show CDR1 as SGHTA and CDR2 as FQGNSA. In DNA form, the CDR3 reads TGTGCCAGCAGCTTAGCGCTAAAGACAGACTCTGGAAACACCATATATTTT. Its protein product is CASSLALKTDSGNTIYF.

This clonotype has a count of ten or more. The CDR3 nucleotides are TGTGCCAGCAGCAAGGGAGCCAGAGACAATGAGCAGTTCTTC. Its translation is CASSKGARDNEQFF. The V gene is TRBV21-1, the J gene TRBJ2-1; the DNA was not used to check the table's D call, TRBD2. TRBV21-1 is a pseudogene. CDR3 length equals 14 residues.

This sequence joins TRBV6-2 or TRBV6-3 and TRBJ2-2; D possibly corresponds to TRBD1 (6 bases). The ends were cut back, 5 bases at V and 6 bases at J, with 10 bases in the middle. There are 13 residues in the CDR3. Germline V CDR1 and CDR2: MNHEY, SVGEGT. Here the CDR3 DNA reads TGTGCCAGCAGTCAGACAGGCCCCGGGGAGCTGTTTTTT. Its protein product is CASSQTGPGELFF.

Details on this clonotype: The junction does not match germline at one end; this may be a read error. The chain has TRBV18 and TRBJ1-1; TRBD1 is a possible D gene (6 bases). This CDR3 contains 14 residues. CDR1 KGHSH and CDR2 LQKENI come from the germline V gene. The CDR3 region has the DNA TGTGCCAGCTCTCCACTTGGGGGGCACACTGAAGCTTTCTTT. The encoded protein is CASSPLGGHTEAFF. Looking up the rest from reference TRBV18 and TRBJ1-1 gives the full variable domain: NAGVMQNPRHLVRRRGQEARLRCSPMKGHSHVYWYRQLPEEGLKFMVYLQKENIIDESGMPKERFSAEFPKEGPSILRIQQVVRGDSAAYFCASSPLGGHTEAFFGQGTRLTVV.

This clonotype has a handful of counts. This chain uses TRBV14 with TRBJ2-1; TRBD1 aligns across 11 bases. In germline, CDR1 is SGHDN, CDR2 FVKESK. The CDR3 is 15 amino acids. V shed 3 bases and J 9 bases; nucleotides not matched to a gene: 7. For the CDR3, the DNA is TGTGCCAGCAGCCAGGACAGGGGGCATTTCGGTGAGCAGTTCTTC. The encoded protein is CASSQDRGHFGEQFF.

This clonotype was seen many times. The chain combines TRBV5-1 with TRBJ2-2; 7 nucleotides line up with TRBD1. CDR1 is SGHRS and CDR2 is YFSETQ in the germline V gene. Unmatched junction bases numbered 4, after V lost 0 bases and J lost 2 bases. This CDR3 contains 16 residues. The CDR3 reads CASSLATGVNTGELFF. The CDR3 nucleotides read TGCGCCAGCAGCTTGGCTACAGGGGTAAACACCGGGGAGCTGTTTTTT.

This clonotype was seen only a few times. The V and J genes are TRBV20-1 and TRBJ1-1; TRBD1 is a possible D gene (5 bases). Trimming left V 3 bases short and J 1 base short, with 15 bases between. The germline V gene encodes CDR1 DFQATT and CDR2 SNEGSKA (reference sequence). CDR3 size: 15 residues. Here the CDR3 reads CSARWSGQSNTEAFF. The DNA for the CDR3 is TGCAGTGCTAGGTGGAGCGGACAATCGAACACTGAAGCTTTCTTT.